A selection of T cell receptor beta chains follows, all from one sample in a study of identical twins' blood T cells. From the 5' RACE reads, TCRdb called clonotypes with MiXCR, one entry per CDR3 protein. The top ten hold about 6% of the sample, which has fewer than 450,000 distinct CDR3 sequences, over 25% seen once. What was sequenced was PBMCs. The receptors were sampled from a woman aged 18 to 49 in good health. CDR3s include the opening cysteine and the closing phenylalanine or tryptophan. A D gene is named only where the DNA matches it firmly. For some rows the clone size is stated as once, few or many, or as a class when expanded; others skip it.

cdr3_nt	cdr3_aa	clone_size	v_call	d_call	j_call
TGTGCCAGTAGTCCGTGGGGCAGGGCAAGAAGCAATCAGCCCCAGCATTTT	CASSPWGRARSNQPQHF	few	TRBV19	NA	TRBJ1-5
TGTGCCAGCAGCCCGGACAGCCCGACCCAGTACTTC	CASSPDSPTQYF	NA	TRBV6-6	NA	TRBJ2-5
TGCGCCAGCAGTGGGCTGTCGAACACCGGGGAGCTGTTTTTT	CASSGLSNTGELFF	few	TRBV5-1	NA	TRBJ2-2
TGTGCCTATTCACCCGCGTACCAAGAGACCCAGTACTTC	CAYSPAYQETQYF	NA	TRBV2	NA	TRBJ2-5
TGTGCCAGCAGCGGTCAGATCACAGATACGCAGTATTTT	CASSGQITDTQYF	NA	TRBV7-2	NA	TRBJ2-3
TGCAGCGTTGAAGATGACAGGATACCCTATGGCTACACCTTC	CSVEDDRIPYGYTF	NA	TRBV29-1	NA	TRBJ1-2
TGTGCCAGCAGCTTAGAGGGGGGCCTTGAAGCTTTCTTT	CASSLEGGLEAFF	many	TRBV7-9	NA	TRBJ1-1
TGTGCCAGCAGCTTCGGAACAAACGCTAATCAGCCCCAGCATTTT	CASSFGTNANQPQHF	few	TRBV5-8	NA	TRBJ1-5
TGTGCTAGTGGCTCCCGACCAACTCCCAATGAGCAGTTCTTC	CASGSRPTPNEQFF	NA	TRBV12-5	NA	TRBJ2-1
TGCAGTGCTGACAGGGGGTTAGCCTACGAGCAGTACTTC	CSADRGLAYEQYF	few	TRBV20-1	TRBD1	TRBJ2-7
TGCAGTGCTAGTCAGAACACTGAAGCTTTCTTT	CSASQNTEAFF	many	TRBV20-1	NA	TRBJ1-1
TGTGCCAGCAGCCAAGATAGGGACGCGCGATGGGAGGGCACTGAAGCTTTCTTT	CASSQDRDARWEGTEAFF	few	TRBV14	NA	TRBJ1-1
TGTGCCAGCAGTGACTCAGGGGGCAACACCGGGGAGCTGTTTTTT	CASSDSGGNTGELFF	many	TRBV6-4	TRBD1	TRBJ2-2
TGTGCCAGCAGCCAAGTGGGGGGGGTATACAATGAGCAGTTCTTC	CASSQVGGVYNEQFF	NA	TRBV3-1	TRBD2	TRBJ2-1
TGTGCCAGCAGTTTGGCGGACTCCCCCTCCTATGAGCAGTTCTTC	CASSLADSPSYEQFF	NA	TRBV27	NA	TRBJ2-1
TGTGCCAGCAGTGAAATGGGGTACACCGGGGAGCTGTTTTTT	CASSEMGYTGELFF	NA	TRBV2	NA	TRBJ2-2
TGTGCCAGCAGTTTCTCAGGAGTGTCCGGAGGTCAGCCCCAGCATTTT	CASSFSGVSGGQPQHF	few	TRBV12-3/TRBV12-4	NA	TRBJ1-5
TGTGCCAGCAGTTTGGGGCAGAACGAGCAGTACTTC	CASSLGQNEQYF	few	TRBV28	NA	TRBJ2-7
TGTGCCAGCAGTTACGGCCTAGCTTTAGATACGCAGTATTTT	CASSYGLALDTQYF	NA	TRBV6-5	NA	TRBJ2-3
TGTGCCAGCAGCGAATGGGGCTCGGTCACTGAAGCTTCCTTT	CASSEWGSVTEASF	NA	TRBV2	NA	TRBJ1-1
TGCATCGTTCCAGATAACTATGGCTACACCTTC	CIVPDNYGYTF	NA	TRBV29-1	NA	TRBJ1-2
TGTGCCAGCAGCCCCCATCCGGGACTAGCGTGGGGCAATGAGCAGTTCTTC	CASSPHPGLAWGNEQFF	NA	TRBV3-1	TRBD2	TRBJ2-1
TGCGCCAGCAGCCAGTGGGTAAGGAAAGATAGCAATCAGCCCCAGCATTTT	CASSQWVRKDSNQPQHF	few	TRBV4-3	NA	TRBJ1-5
TGCAGTGCTGGAGGCCGCTTAGGATCTGGCTACACCTTC	CSAGGRLGSGYTF	NA	TRBV20-1	NA	TRBJ1-2
TGTGCCAGCAGCAAAGAAGGGGCAGGGGACGATCAGCCCCAGCATTTT	CASSKEGAGDDQPQHF	NA	TRBV21-1	NA	TRBJ1-5
TGTGCCAGCAGCCAAGAGCGCCAGGGGCTCTATGGCTACACCTTC	CASSQERQGLYGYTF	few	TRBV3-1	NA	TRBJ1-2
TGTGCCACTAGACTAGCGGGGGCCTACGAGCAGTACTTC	CATRLAGAYEQYF	NA	TRBV19	TRBD2	TRBJ2-7
TGTGCCAGTACCTCGGCCCTGCTCGTCTATGGCTACACCTTC	CASTSALLVYGYTF	NA	TRBV19	NA	TRBJ1-2
TGTGCCAGCAGCTCCCTCACCGACTCGTATACGCAGTATTTT	CASSSLTDSYTQYF	NA	TRBV11-2	NA	TRBJ2-3
TGTGCCTGGGCCCCCTTCTGGGAGGCGATAGGCAATCAGCCCCAGCATTTT	CAWAPFWEAIGNQPQHF	NA	TRBV30	NA	TRBJ1-5
TGCAGCGTGGGCGGAGTAGGAGGCTACACCTTC	CSVGGVGGYTF	NA	TRBV29-1	NA	TRBJ1-2
TGCGCCAGCAATACCGGGACGGCATACAATGAGCAGTTCTTC	CASNTGTAYNEQFF	NA	TRBV5-1	NA	TRBJ2-1
TGTGCCAGTAGCGTATGGGTAGCGGGAGGATCGGATGAGCAGTTCTTC	CASSVWVAGGSDEQFF	NA	TRBV9	TRBD2	TRBJ2-1
TGTGCCAGCTCCACTGGGGGAATCGTGACTGAAACTTTCTTT	CASSTGGIVTETFF	NA	TRBV18	NA	TRBJ1-1
TGCGCCAGCAGCTTGGAACTAGGGGAAGGTACGCAGTGTTTT	CASSLELGEGTQCF	NA	TRBV5-1	NA	TRBJ2-3
TGCAGCGTTGTTTTCGAAGGCTCTGAAGCTTTCTTT	CSVVFEGSEAFF	NA	TRBV29-1	NA	TRBJ1-1